Presented here are 26 T cell receptor beta chains from one specimen sequenced in a study of technical replicates of blood from a handful of donors. The method was immunoSEQ multiplex PCR; TCRdb's version includes in-frame clones alone and lacks a portion of them. The sample lists about 88,000 clones; approximately 95% were seen once. The specimen was T cells isolated from PBMCs. These TCRs come from a human donor in good health.

The CDR3 coding sequence is TGCGCCAGCAGCTTGGGACTAGCGGCAACCTACGAGCAGTACTTC. Translation gives CASSLGLAATYEQYF. The chain is built from TRBV5-1 and TRBJ2-7; 9 nucleotides match TRBD2. This CDR3 is built from 15 residues. V lost 0 bases, J lost 2 bases, and 3 bases stayed unmatched. Looked up from germline, CDR1 is SGHRS and CDR2 is YFSETQ.

The rearrangement links TRBV6-5 to TRBJ2-7, with TRBD1 matching over 8 bases. V lost 10 bases, J lost 1 base, and 6 bases stayed unmatched. Germline assignment: CDR1 MNHEY and CDR2 SVGAGI. The CDR3 consists of 13 residues. The CDR3 DNA follows: TGTGCCATCCGACAGGGGCCTTCCTACGAGCAGTACTTC. This codes for CAIRQGPSYEQYF.

The chain joins TRBV9 to TRBJ1-5; 8 bases align to TRBD1. The CDR3 covers 15 residues. From germline, CDR1 is SGDLS and CDR2 YYNGEE. The V segment lost 3 bases and the J segment 7 bases; nucleotides outside the gene matches: 9. CDR3 loop: CASSAQTGEGQPQHF. The CDR3 coding sequence is TGTGCCAGCAGCGCTCAGACAGGGGAGGGGCAGCCCCAGCATTTT.

The rearrangement links TRBV10-3 to TRBJ1-4; 9 bases align to TRBD1. Trimming removed 9 bases from V and 7 bases from J; junction bases left unmatched: 3. CDR1 is ENHRY and CDR2 is SYGVKD in the germline V gene. The CDR3 extends over 12 amino acids. The CDR3 nucleotides read TGTGCCATTTCGGGACAGGGTGAAAAACTGTTTTTT. Encoded protein: CAISGQGEKLFF.

The chain uses TRBV10-1 and TRBJ2-7, with TRBD2 matching over 7 bases. This CDR3 region has 15 residues. CDR1 is WNHNN, CDR2 SYGVQD, per germline (reference sequence). The V gene end was trimmed by 3 bases and the J gene end by 3 bases; junction bases not matched to a gene: 8. The CDR3 DNA is TGCGCCAGCAGTGACCCGCGGGGGAGAAACTACGAGCAGTACTTC. The encoded protein is CASSDPRGRNYEQYF.

V gene TRBV27 combines with J gene TRBJ1-2; possible D gene TRBD1, 5 bases. This CDR3 is 14 amino acids long. Looked up from germline, CDR1 is MNHEY and CDR2 is SMNVEV (reference sequence). The V gene lost 4 bases and the J gene lost 8 bases, with 17 bases spanning the gap. As DNA, the CDR3 is TGTGCCAGCAGTTACTCCCGGGGGGACGGAGGCTACACCTTC. This codes for CASSYSRGDGGYTF.

This clone has just a few counts. The chain has TRBV30 and TRBJ1-1; TRBD1 is a possible D gene (5 bases). CDR3 length equals 14 residues. The V gene's germline CDR1 is GTSNPN and CDR2 SVGIG (reference sequence). The ends were cut back, 4 bases at V and 3 bases at J, with 15 bases in the middle. The CDR3 nucleotides are TGTGCCTGGACACCGGGGGTCAGGGACACTGAAGCTTTCTTT. Translated, it gives CAWTPGVRDTEAFF.

The rearrangement joins TRBV20-1 to TRBJ2-1; the D is unclear. Per germline, CDR1 DFQATT and CDR2 SNEGSKA (reference sequence). The CDR3 runs 11 residues. Trimming cost V 0 bases and J 9 bases, with 6 bases left between them. CDR3 sequence: CSARDPPEQFF. The CDR3, as DNA: TGCAGTGCTAGAGATCCTCCTGAGCAGTTCTTC.

V and J are TRBV27 and TRBJ2-3; 9 bases match TRBD2. The CDR3 is 18 amino acids. The ends lost 1 base at V and 1 base at J; junction bases unmatched: 9. Germline V lookup: CDR1 MNHEY, CDR2 SMNVEV (reference sequence). CDR3 nucleotides: TGTGCCAGCAGTTTATTGCGGGAGGGCCTTCCAGGCACAGATACGCAGTATTTT. This translates into CASSLLREGLPGTDTQYF.

The rearrangement uses TRBV7-2 and TRBJ2-3; a possible D gene is TRBD2 (6 bases). Germline CDR1 is SGHTA and CDR2 is FQGNSA. The ends were cut back, 1 base at V and 0 bases at J, with 8 bases in the middle. This CDR3 comprises 15 residues. Here the CDR3 reads CASSLVGSSTDTQYF. The CDR3 coding sequence is TGTGCCAGCAGCTTAGTCGGGAGCAGCACAGATACGCAGTATTTT.

In DNA, the CDR3 is TGTGCCAGTAGTCGGCGGCAGGGAGGGAATCAGCCCCAGCATTTT. It specifies CASSRRQGGNQPQHF. The chain is built from TRBV19 and TRBJ1-5, with D possibly TRBD1 on 5 matching bases. The CDR3 is 15 amino acids. With 5 bases removed from V and 4 bases from J, the gap between germline ends came to 15 bases. Germline V gene sequence: CDR1 LNHDA, CDR2 SQIVND (reference sequence).

This clone was seen a single time. CDR3 in amino acids: CASSSQGQETQYF. CDR3 nucleotide sequence: TGTGCCAGCAGTTCCCAGGGGCAAGAGACCCAGTACTTC. The chain has TRBV7-7 and TRBJ2-5; TRBD1 might be the D (6 bases). The germline V and J ends were trimmed by 6 bases and 2 bases, with 10 bases remaining between them. The CDR3 runs 13 residues. Germline V gene lookup returns CDR1 SSHAT and CDR2 FNYEAQ (reference sequence).

The chain joins TRBV5-1 to TRBJ2-1; perhaps TRBD1 as D (6 bases). The CDR3 contains 15 residues. Germline-derived CDR1 and CDR2 are SGHRS and YFSETQ. V lost 7 bases, J lost 5 bases, and 19 bases lay in between. CDR3 residues: CASGLHRVWNNEQFF. The CDR3 DNA reads as TGCGCCAGCGGATTACACAGGGTATGGAACAATGAGCAGTTCTTC.

CDR3 in DNA: TGTGCCAGCAGCTCGTCGCTTCGGGGGAGCTCCTACGAGCAGTACTTC. Its translation is CASSSSLRGSSYEQYF. This sequence joins TRBV5-6 and TRBJ2-7; perhaps TRBD2 as D (6 bases). Germline CDR1 and CDR2: SGHDT and YYEEEE. This CDR3 has 16 residues. V lost 3 bases, J lost 0 bases, and 16 bases lay in between.

The chain employs TRBV21-1 and TRBJ2-1; TRBD1 reflects the table's D call only, with no check against the DNA. TRBV21-1 is tagged as a pseudogene. There are 14 residues in the CDR3. The CDR3 is CAIPHRGYTDEQFF. The CDR3, as DNA: TGTGCCATACCCCACAGGGGCTATACGGATGAGCAGTTCTTC.

This clone was recorded once. V and J are TRBV4-2 and TRBJ2-3, with TRBD2 matching over 8 bases. The germline CDR1 and CDR2 sequences are LGHNA and YNFKEQ. The CDR3 runs to 16 residues. Trimming cost V 4 bases and J 4 bases; bases outside gene matches: 10. In DNA, the CDR3 is TGTGCCAGCAGCCTCCTCTATACGGGAGGGTCAGATACGCAGTATTTT. Its protein is CASSLLYTGGSDTQYF.

The V call is TRBV4-1, the J call TRBJ1-3; D ambiguous. Germline CDR1 is MGHRA and CDR2 is YSYEKL. This CDR3 has 12 residues. The V end was cut by 4 bases, the J end by 2 bases, with 3 bases between. DNA for the CDR3: TGCGCCAGCAGCCTAGCTGGAAACACCATATATTTT. Translation gives CASSLAGNTIYF.

This rearrangement joins TRBV7-3 to TRBJ2-1; D possibly corresponds to TRBD2 (7 bases). Looked up from germline, CDR1 is SGHTA and CDR2 is FQGTGA. The CDR3 runs 14 residues. Deletions cut 5 bases from V and 7 bases from J, with 15 bases between. The CDR3 region is CASSRTGGGNEQFF. As DNA, the CDR3 is TGTGCCAGCAGCCGCACGGGGGGCGGTAATGAGCAGTTCTTC.

The V gene is TRBV9, the J gene TRBJ1-2; TRBD1 matches 8 bases. The CDR3 has 15 residues. The V segment lost 4 bases and the J segment 3 bases; nucleotides outside the gene matches: 8. The germline gives CDR1 SGDLS, CDR2 YYNGEE. CDR3 sequence reads: CASSLQPGQDYGYTF. The CDR3 nucleotides are TGTGCCAGCAGCTTACAACCGGGACAGGACTATGGCTACACCTTC.

This chain links TRBV7-9 with TRBJ1-2; 7 bases agree with TRBD1. This CDR3 region has 17 residues. V gave up 3 bases and J gave up 0 bases; unmatched junction bases: 10. CDR1 and CDR2 from the germline V gene are SEHNR and FQNEAQ (reference sequence). CDR3 sequence (DNA): TGTGCCAGCAGCTTGCGGTACAGGGGCCTGTCTAACTATGGCTACACCTTC. Protein product: CASSLRYRGLSNYGYTF.

V usage is TRBV19 and J usage is TRBJ2-1; D uncertain. The germline gives CDR1 LNHDA, CDR2 SQIVND (reference sequence). CDR3 length: 15 amino acids. Trimming took 6 bases from V and 4 from J, leaving 16 bases between them. The CDR3 coding sequence is TGTGCCAGTAGATCGTCTTGGCCCCCTTACAATGAGCAGTTCTTC. It translates to CASRSSWPPYNEQFF.

This CDR3 reads CASSSVRTGRYEQYF. Here the CDR3 DNA reads TGTGCCAGCAGCTCCGTTCGGACAGGACGGTACGAGCAGTACTTC. J is TRBJ2-7 and V is TRBV7-2, with 7 positions matching TRBD1. Germline loops: CDR1 SGHTA, CDR2 FQGNSA. Trimming took 4 bases from V and 4 from J; bases not matched to a gene: 10. CDR3 length: 15 amino acids.

The CDR3 sequence is CASSLVGSSYEQYF. DNA of the CDR3: TGTGCCAGCAGTTTAGTCGGGAGCTCCTACGAGCAGTACTTC. This chain links TRBV27 with TRBJ2-7; D is perhaps TRBD2 (6 bases). Per germline, CDR1 MNHEY and CDR2 SMNVEV (reference sequence). The ends were cut back, 2 bases at V and 0 bases at J, with 8 bases in the middle. The CDR3 spans 14 residues.

The rearrangement uses TRBV6-1 and TRBJ2-6; 7 bases agree with TRBD1. J lost 4 bases, V lost 4 bases, and 4 bases had no gene match. The CDR3 spans 15 residues. In germline, CDR1 is MNHNS, CDR2 SASEGT. This chain's CDR3 is CASSVQGSGANVLTF. DNA for the CDR3: TGTGCCAGCAGTGTACAGGGGTCCGGGGCCAACGTCCTGACTTTC.

This chain uses TRBV10-3 with TRBJ1-1; no firm D call. The CDR3 length is 13 residues. Germline-derived CDR1 and CDR2 are ENHRY and SYGVKD. V lost 4 bases, J lost 1 base, and 7 bases lay in between. This CDR3 is CAISAAGNTEAFF. CDR3 coding DNA: TGTGCCATCAGTGCCGCCGGGAACACTGAAGCTTTCTTT.

The J gene is TRBJ2-3, the V gene TRBV27; 7 bases map to TRBD1. The germline V gene encodes CDR1 MNHEY and CDR2 SMNVEV (reference sequence). The CDR3 contains 15 residues. Unmatched junction bases numbered 7, after V lost 2 bases and J lost 5 bases. Written as DNA, the CDR3 is TGTGCCAGCAGTTTAGTGACAGGGTTAAAAGATACGCAGTATTTT. Its translation: CASSLVTGLKDTQYF.